The next 17 T cell receptor beta chains were all read from a single sample in a study of T cells after yellow fever vaccination. TCRdb re-derived calls from the 5' RACE reads in MiXCR, one entry per CDR3 protein. The sample has around 500,000 distinct CDR3 sequences, 21% seen once; the top ten hold 15% to 20%. The specimen was PBMCs, collected 21 days after the first yellow fever vaccination. The origin of the receptors is a man younger than 35 who received the YFV17D yellow fever vaccine.

In its sample, this clonotype was seen a few times. The chain is built from TRBV6-2 or TRBV6-3 and TRBJ2-7; TRBD2 aligns across 8 bases. Germline assignment: CDR1 MNHEY and CDR2 SVGEGT. There are 15 residues in the CDR3. V was clipped by 6 bases and J by 3 bases; unmatched bases: 10. CDR3 nucleotide sequence: TGTGCCAGCAGCCCCCTAAGCGGGGGTGTCTACGAGCAGTACGTC. Translating it yields CASSPLSGGVYEQYV.

This clonotype was seen a few times. The rearrangement joins TRBV29-1 to TRBJ1-1; D not certain. CDR1 is SQVTM and CDR2 is ANQGSEA in the germline V gene. With 4 bases removed from V and 1 base from J, the gap between germline ends came to 13 bases. The CDR3 has 14 amino acids. The CDR3 sequence is CSVGEGTTNTEAFF. DNA of the CDR3: TGCAGCGTTGGTGAGGGCACAACGAACACTGAAGCTTTCTTT.

V gene TRBV4-1 combines with J gene TRBJ2-5; D perhaps matches TRBD1 (5 bases). The CDR3 sequence is 16 residues long. Germline CDR1 is MGHRA and CDR2 is YSYEKL. Trimming pared 0 bases from V and 4 bases from J, leaving 15 bases between. The CDR3, as DNA: TGCGCCAGCAGCCAAGAGTTGCCAGGGATCGGAGAGACCCAGTACTTC. It yields the protein CASSQELPGIGETQYF.

This clonotype showed up just a few times. The chain has TRBV19 and TRBJ2-6; no firm D call. With 4 bases removed from V and 4 bases from J, the gap between germline ends came to 8 bases. Germline CDR1 LNHDA, CDR2 SQIVND (reference sequence). The CDR3 runs to 14 residues. CDR3 amino acids: CASSTRLGANVLTF. The CDR3 region has the DNA TGTGCCAGTAGTACCCGCCTCGGGGCCAACGTCCTGACTTTC.

The J gene is TRBJ2-1, the V gene TRBV6-1; D may be TRBD1 (6 bases). Trimming stripped 4 bases from V and 5 bases from J, with 18 bases between. This CDR3 is 16 amino acids long. Germline V gene data show CDR1 as MNHNS and CDR2 as SASEGT. The DNA of the CDR3 is TGTGCCAGCAGTGTTGGGACAACCAGCCACAACAATGAGCAGTTCTTC. Protein: CASSVGTTSHNNEQFF.

This clonotype was detected a few times. The gene calls are TRBV10-3 and TRBJ1-5; no clear D. Deletions cut 10 bases from V and 1 base from J, with 23 bases between. The CDR3 extends over 17 amino acids. CDR1 and CDR2 from the germline V gene are ENHRY and SYGVKD. CDR3 sequence: CASREALGMESNQPQHF. CDR3 sequence (DNA): TGTGCCAGTCGTGAGGCCCTGGGGATGGAAAGCAATCAGCCCCAGCATTTT.

This chain connects TRBV2 to TRBJ1-2; no reliable D call. Germline CDR1 and CDR2: SNHLY and FYNNEI. Trimming stripped 4 bases from V and 4 bases from J, with 10 bases between. The CDR3 covers 13 residues. CDR3 nucleotides: TGTGCCAGCAGTGGCCCCTTGGGCTATGGCTACACCTTC. It specifies CASSGPLGYGYTF.

The chain combines TRBV14 with TRBJ2-7; tentatively, D is TRBD1 (6 bases). Trimming stripped 5 bases from V and 4 bases from J, with 18 bases between. Germline V gives CDR1 SGHDN, CDR2 FVKESK. There are 15 residues in the CDR3. Written as DNA, the CDR3 is TGTGCCAGCAGCGAAATAGGACAGCCTCCTTACGAGCAGTACTTC. This encodes CASSEIGQPPYEQYF. Based on the CDR3 plus reference TRBV14 and TRBJ2-7, the full variable domain is EAGVTQFPSHSVIEKGQTVTLRCDPISGHDNLYWYRRVMGKEIKFLLHFVKESKQDESGMPNNRFLAERTGGTYSTLKVQPAELEDSGVYFCASSEIGQPPYEQYFGPGTRLTVT.

In this sample, this clonotype turned up a few times. This chain connects TRBV20-1 to TRBJ1-1, with TRBD1 as a possible D gene (5 bases). The length of the CDR3 is 17 residues. Germline V gene lookup returns CDR1 DFQATT and CDR2 SNEGSKA (reference sequence). V was pared by 3 bases and J by 0 bases, with 20 bases between. CDR3 amino acids: CSASGGRFGNLNTEAFF. CDR3 sequence (DNA): TGCAGTGCTAGCGGGGGTCGGTTTGGAAACTTGAACACTGAAGCTTTCTTT.

This clonotype appeared a few times. The chain carries TRBV20-1 and TRBJ2-6; D remains unclear. V lost 6 bases to trimming and J lost 0 bases, with 24 bases between them. The germline V gene has CDR1 DFQATT and CDR2 SNEGSKA (reference sequence). CDR3 length: 19 residues. CDR3 bases: TGCAGTGCCATAGCACTGGGAAGCAGCCCAATCTCTGGGGCCAACGTCCTGACTTTC. It translates to CSAIALGSSPISGANVLTF.

The V and J genes are TRBV4-3 and TRBJ2-3, with D tentatively TRBD2 (6 bases). This CDR3 has 16 amino acids. The V end was cut by 4 bases, the J end by 3 bases, with 17 bases between. CDR1 and CDR2 (germline): LGHNA, YSLEER. This CDR3 is CASSPHGGRGTDTQYF. CDR3 sequence (DNA): TGCGCCAGCAGCCCGCATGGCGGACGGGGGACAGATACGCAGTATTTT.

The genes are TRBV7-6 and TRBJ2-7; tentatively, D is TRBD2 (6 bases). The V gene lost 2 bases and the J gene lost 4 bases, with 15 bases spanning the gap. This CDR3 region has 15 residues. Germline CDR1 and CDR2: SGHVS and FNYEAQ. The CDR3 sequence: CASSLRAGTDYEQYF. The CDR3 DNA follows: TGTGCCAGCAGCTTACGGGCTGGGACTGATTACGAGCAGTACTTC.

This clonotype was observed a handful of times. The chain joins TRBV5-1 to TRBJ2-1; tentatively, D is TRBD2 (6 bases). The CDR3 runs to 14 residues. Trimming left V 3 bases short and J 4 bases short, with 11 bases between. Germline V CDR1 and CDR2: SGHRS, YFSETQ. The CDR3 DNA follows: TGCGCCAGCAGCTGGAGGGGACCATACAATGAGCAGTTCTTC. Its translation is CASSWRGPYNEQFF.

V is TRBV2 and J is TRBJ1-1; 9 nucleotides agree with TRBD1. V dropped 8 bases and J dropped 4; count of bases not matched to a gene: 8. CDR1 and CDR2 (germline): SNHLY, FYNNEI. There are 14 residues in the CDR3. The CDR3 DNA follows: TGTGCCAGCGGGGTAACAGGGGGCACCACTGAAGCTTTCTTT. As protein: CASGVTGGTTEAFF.

This clonotype has only a few counts. The J gene is TRBJ1-5, the V gene TRBV11-2; 9 bases line up with TRBD1. The germline V gene has CDR1 SGHAT and CDR2 FQNNGV. The CDR3 extends over 16 amino acids. The V segment lost 5 bases and the J segment 1 base; nucleotides outside the gene matches: 6. This chain's CDR3 is CASSQTGGRSNQPQHF. DNA of the CDR3: TGTGCCAGCAGCCAGACAGGGGGTAGGAGCAATCAGCCCCAGCATTTT. The full variable domain, in which reference TRBV11-2 and TRBJ1-5 provide the parts outside the CDR3, is EAGVAQSPRYKIIEKRQSVAFWCNPISGHATLYWYQQILGQGPKLLIQFQNNGVVDDSQLPKDRFSAERLKGVDSTLKIQPAKLEDSAVYLCASSQTGGRSNQPQHFGDGTRLSIL.

CDR3 amino acids: CASSQPWKVAEEQYF. CDR3 DNA sequence: TGTGCCAGCAGCCAACCCTGGAAGGTAGCAGAAGAGCAGTACTTC. V and J are TRBV7-2 and TRBJ2-7, with D hard to call. This CDR3 has 15 residues. CDR1 and CDR2 (germline): SGHTA, FQGNSA. Trimming shortened V by 5 bases and J by 7 bases, and 21 bases separated the two germline ends.

The J gene is TRBJ1-1, the V gene TRBV11-2; D is perhaps TRBD1 (5 bases). The CDR3 contains 18 residues. CDR1 and CDR2 (germline): SGHAT, FQNNGV. V lost 0 bases and J lost 5, with 22 bases in between. The CDR3 loop reads CASSLDWSLGGLETEAFF. Here the CDR3 DNA reads TGTGCCAGCAGCTTAGACTGGTCTCTGGGGGGGTTGGAGACTGAAGCTTTCTTT.